This T cell receptor (beta chain) comes out of a study of regulatory T cells in long-lasting Graves disease. The table lists this clonotype with many counts. As yet, its antigen is unknown. Building the TCR beta libraries relied on iRepertoire HTBI primers, and CDR3 regions underwent Arm-PCR. TCRdb re-analysed the multiplex PCR reads in MiXCR, keeping a single row per CDR3 protein. The repertoire holds about 320,000 distinct CDR3 sequences, with 15% to 20% as singletons. Sample time point: newly diagnosed GD, antithyroid drugs for less than 3 months. From RNA extracted from PBMCs, the TCR library was made. The ends lost 3 bases at V and 12 bases at J; junction bases unmatched: 10. The germline CDR1 and CDR2 sequences are DFQATT and SNEGSKA (reference sequence). The CDR3 contains 13 residues. Study-level results: Persistent patients had a count of shared public clonotypes (more than 2,500) that exceeded that of new patients (966). Persistent disease was associated with favored TRBV28 usage and with favored use of TRBJ1-2 and TRBJ2-5. Those with persistent Graves' had less TCR diversity than newly diagnosed patients.

This clonotype was sampled from a female donor with Graves disease. The sample consisted of peripheral blood mononuclear cells (PBMCs), taken at new diagnosis, from a patient treated with antithyroid drugs. This chain links TRBV20-1 with TRBJ2-1; 8 bases align to TRBD2. CDR3 amino acids: CSASEGLGMVQFF. CDR3 nucleotides: TGCAGTGCTAGTGAGGGACTAGGAATGGTGCAGTTCTTC.